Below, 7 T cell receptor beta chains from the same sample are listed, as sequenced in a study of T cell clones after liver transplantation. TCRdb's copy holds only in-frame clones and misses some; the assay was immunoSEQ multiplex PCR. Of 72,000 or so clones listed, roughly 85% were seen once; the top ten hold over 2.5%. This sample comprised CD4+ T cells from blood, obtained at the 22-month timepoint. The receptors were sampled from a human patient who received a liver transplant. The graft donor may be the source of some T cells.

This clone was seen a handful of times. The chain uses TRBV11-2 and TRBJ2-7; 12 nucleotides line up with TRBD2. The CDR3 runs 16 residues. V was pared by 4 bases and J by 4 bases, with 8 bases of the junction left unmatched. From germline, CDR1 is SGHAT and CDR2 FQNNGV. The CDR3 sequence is CASSSSLAGGGYEQYF. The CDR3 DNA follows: TGTGCCAGCAGCTCCTCCCTAGCGGGAGGGGGGTACGAGCAGTACTTC. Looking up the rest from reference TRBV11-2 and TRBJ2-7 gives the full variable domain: EAGVAQSPRYKIIEKRQSVAFWCNPISGHATLYWYQQILGQGPKLLIQFQNNGVVDDSQLPKDRFSAERLKGVDSTLKIQPAKLEDSAVYLCASSSSLAGGGYEQYFGPGTRLTVT.

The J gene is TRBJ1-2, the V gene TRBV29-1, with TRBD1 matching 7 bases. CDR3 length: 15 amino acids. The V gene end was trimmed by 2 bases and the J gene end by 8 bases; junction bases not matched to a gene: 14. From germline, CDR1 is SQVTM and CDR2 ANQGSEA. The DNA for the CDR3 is TGCAGCGTTGAAAGGAAGGGGACAGCGTTAAGCGGCTACACCTTC. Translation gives CSVERKGTALSGYTF.

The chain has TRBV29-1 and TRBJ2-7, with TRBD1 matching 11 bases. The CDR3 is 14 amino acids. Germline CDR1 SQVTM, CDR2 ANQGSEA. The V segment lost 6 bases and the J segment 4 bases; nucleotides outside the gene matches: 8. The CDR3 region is CSVASRDRGYEQYF. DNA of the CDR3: TGCAGCGTCGCTTCTCGGGACAGGGGGTACGAGCAGTACTTC.

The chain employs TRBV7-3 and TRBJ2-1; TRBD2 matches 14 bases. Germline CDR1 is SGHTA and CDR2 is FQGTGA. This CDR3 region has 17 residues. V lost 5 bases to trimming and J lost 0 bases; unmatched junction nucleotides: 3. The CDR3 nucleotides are TGTGCCAGCAGCGAGACTAGCGGGAGGGCCTCCTACAATGAGCAGTTCTTC. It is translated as CASSETSGRASYNEQFF.

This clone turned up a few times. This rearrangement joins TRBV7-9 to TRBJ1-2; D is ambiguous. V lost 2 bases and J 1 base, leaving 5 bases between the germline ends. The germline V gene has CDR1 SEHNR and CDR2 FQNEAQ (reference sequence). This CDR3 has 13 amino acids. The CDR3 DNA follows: TGTGCCAGCAGCTTATCAGATAACTATGGCTACACCTTC. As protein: CASSLSDNYGYTF.

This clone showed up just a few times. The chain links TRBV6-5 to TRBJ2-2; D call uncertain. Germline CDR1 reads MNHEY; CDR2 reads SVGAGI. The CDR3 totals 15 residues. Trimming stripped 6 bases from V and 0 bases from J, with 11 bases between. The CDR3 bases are TGTGCCAGCAGCGACCCTACCACGAACACCGGGGAGCTGTTTTTT. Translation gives CASSDPTTNTGELFF.

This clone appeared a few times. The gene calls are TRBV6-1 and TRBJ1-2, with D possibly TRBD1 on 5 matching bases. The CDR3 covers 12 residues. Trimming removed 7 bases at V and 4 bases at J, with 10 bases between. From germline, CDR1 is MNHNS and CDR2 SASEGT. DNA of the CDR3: TGTGCCAGCAACCAGGGAGGCTATGGCTACACCTTC. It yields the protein CASNQGGYGYTF.